One and the same sample provided the 9 T cell receptor beta chains below, sequenced in a study of blood T cells in healthy people across ages. A sample-barcoded 5' primer and a J-beta primer mix were used in a second PCR of about 7 to 11 cycles. TCRdb analysed the 5' RACE reads with MiXCR anew, one entry per CDR3 protein. The repertoire holds about 750,000 distinct CDR3 sequences, approximately 55% seen once, with roughly 40% in the top ten. What was sequenced was blood. The receptors derive from an elderly man in good health.

The chain couples TRBV18 to TRBJ1-6; 9 bases agree with TRBD1. The CDR3 sequence is 15 residues long. Looked up from germline, CDR1 is KGHSH and CDR2 is LQKENI. J was trimmed by 10 bases and V by 6 bases; bases with no gene match: 10. The CDR3: CASSQGQGYDSPLHF. The CDR3 DNA reads as TGTGCCAGCTCTCAGGGACAGGGATATGACTCACCCCTCCACTTT.

This clonotype was seen more than once but under ten times. The genes are TRBV28 and TRBJ2-7, with D hard to call. This CDR3 contains 11 residues. From germline, CDR1 is MDHEN and CDR2 SYDVKM. V lost 6 bases and J 4 bases, leaving 7 bases between the germline ends. The DNA of the CDR3 is TGTGCCAGCAGACAAGCGTACGAGCAGTACTTC. This translates into CASRQAYEQYF. Supplemented by reference TRBV28 and TRBJ2-7, the full variable domain reads DVKVTQSSRYLVKRTGEKVFLECVQDMDHENMFWYRQDPGLGLRLIYFSYDVKMKEKGDIPEGYSVSREKKERFSLILESASTNQTSMYLCASRQAYEQYFGPGTRLTVT.

In DNA, the CDR3 is TGTGCCAGCAGGGAACGCCCGGGGCAGCCCCAGCATTTT. This encodes CASRERPGQPQHF. The chain carries TRBV12-3 or TRBV12-4 and TRBJ1-5; unclear D gene. The V end was cut by 6 bases, the J end by 7 bases, with 13 bases between. This CDR3 region has 13 residues.

This clonotype appeared a few times. The chain is built from TRBV6-5 and TRBJ1-6; the match to TRBD1 covers 7 bases. V shed 6 bases and J 5 bases; nucleotides not matched to a gene: 7. Germline V gene lookup returns CDR1 MNHEY and CDR2 SVGAGI. The CDR3 is made up of 15 amino acids. CDR3 protein: CASSKTGNNNSPLHF. CDR3 DNA sequence: TGTGCCAGCAGCAAGACAGGGAACAATAATTCACCCCTCCACTTT.

This clonotype was picked up one time. A junction end diverges from the germline sequence, so it may reflect a read error. The chain recombines TRBV5-6 with TRBJ1-6; no reliable D call. CDR3 size: 15 residues. Looked up from germline, CDR1 is SGHDT and CDR2 is YYEEEE. The CDR3 region has the DNA TGTGCCAGCAGCTTGGGCAGCCTACTAAATTTACCCCTCCACTTT. Protein: CASSLGSLLNLPLHF.

The CDR3 DNA reads as TGTGCCAGCAGCTACTTAGCGGGGACCGCAGGGACCCAGTACTTC. Translation gives CASSYLAGTAGTQYF. V usage is TRBV3-1 and J usage is TRBJ2-7, with 8 nucleotides matching TRBD2. Near its end, the DNA agrees better with TRBJ2-5, so the J call may be wrong. This CDR3 region has 15 residues. The germline V gene encodes CDR1 LGHDT and CDR2 YNNKEL (reference sequence).

In its sample, this clonotype was seen a few times. In DNA, the CDR3 is TGTGCCAGCAGCTTAGGGCTCGCTGGGGCCAACGTCCTGACTTTC. Translating gives CASSLGLAGANVLTF. This chain uses TRBV7-9 with TRBJ2-6; no clear D gene. CDR3 length: 15 residues. Germline CDR1 and CDR2: SEHNR and FQNEAQ (reference sequence). V shed 1 base and J shed 2 bases, with 6 bases lying between them.

V usage is TRBV11-1 and J usage is TRBJ2-5; TRBD2 matches 10 bases. The closer fit of TRBJ2-7 to the DNA end suggests the J call may be wrong. Germline V gene sequence: CDR1 SGHAT, CDR2 FQDESV (reference sequence). The CDR3 has 16 residues. The CDR3, as DNA: TGTGCCAGCAGCCAACCTAGCGGGAGTTCGTTCTACGAGCAGTACTTC. Amino acid sequence: CASSQPSGSSFYEQYF.

This sequence joins TRBV6-5 and TRBJ2-6; no reliable D call. V lost 0 bases to trimming and J lost 1 base, with 10 bases between them. The CDR3 length is 17 residues. The germline V gene encodes CDR1 MNHEY and CDR2 SVGAGI. CDR3 nucleotides: TGTGCCAGCAGTTACTCGAAGTTCACATCTGGGGCCAACGTCCTGACTTTC. Translation gives CASSYSKFTSGANVLTF.